Listed here is a single T cell receptor (beta chain). The antigen is undetermined. The sample originates from a study of blood T cells in healthy people across ages. Study-level results: There was no known CMV status for donors, so expanded clonotype changes were possibly confounded.

This CDR3 is 14 amino acids long. With a J-beta primer mix and a sample-barcoded 5' primer, a second PCR ran about 7 to 11 cycles. TCRdb redid the calling of the 5' RACE reads with MiXCR, one entry per CDR3 protein. The sample contains about 580,000 distinct CDR3 sequences, 40% to 55% of which appear only once. V usage is TRBV12-3 or TRBV12-4 and J usage is TRBJ2-4; no clear D. The end of the DNA fits TRBJ2-7 better, so the J call may be wrong. This TCR was recovered from a man aged 80 or over in good health. The sequenced material came from blood. The CDR3 bases are TGTGCCAGCAGTTTAGGTGGCGTCCTCCACGAGCAGTACTTC. Its protein product is CASSLGGVLHEQYF.